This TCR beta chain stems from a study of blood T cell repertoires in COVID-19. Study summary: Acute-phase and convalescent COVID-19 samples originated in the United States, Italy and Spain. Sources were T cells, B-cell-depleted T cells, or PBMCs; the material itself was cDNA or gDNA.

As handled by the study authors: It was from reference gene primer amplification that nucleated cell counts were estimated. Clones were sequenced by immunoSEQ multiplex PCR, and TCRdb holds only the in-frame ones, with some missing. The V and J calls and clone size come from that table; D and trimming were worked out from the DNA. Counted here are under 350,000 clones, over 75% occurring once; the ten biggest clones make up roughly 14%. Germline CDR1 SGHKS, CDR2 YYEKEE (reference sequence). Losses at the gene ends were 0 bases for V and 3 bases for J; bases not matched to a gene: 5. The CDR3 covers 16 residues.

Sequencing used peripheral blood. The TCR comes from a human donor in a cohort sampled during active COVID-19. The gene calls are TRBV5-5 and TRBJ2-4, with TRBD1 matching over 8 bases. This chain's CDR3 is CASSLALQGDKNIQYF. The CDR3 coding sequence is TGTGCCAGCAGCTTGGCCTTACAGGGGGACAAAAACATTCAGTACTTC.